These 10 T cell receptor beta chains share one sample of origin, sequenced in a study of T cells after somatic rescue of genetic block. This table comes from immunoSEQ multiplex PCR, and its TCRdb copy is limited to in-frame clones, with some not included. The data show approximately 110,000 clones, approximately 90% seen once. Sequences were obtained from peripheral blood mononuclear cells (PBMCs). These receptors originate from a woman aged 18-30 years.

The V and J genes are TRBV19 and TRBJ1-5; maybe TRBD1 (5 bases). Trimming took 6 bases from V and 4 from J, leaving 10 bases between them. The V gene's germline CDR1 is LNHDA and CDR2 SQIVND (reference sequence). This CDR3 comprises 13 residues. CDR3 residues: CASRIQENQPQHF. DNA of the CDR3: TGTGCCAGTAGGATACAGGAGAATCAGCCCCAGCATTTT.

This chain links TRBV20-1 with TRBJ1-1; no firm D call. Germline V gene lookup returns CDR1 DFQATT and CDR2 SNEGSKA (reference sequence). The CDR3 runs 10 residues. Between the trimmed V and J ends, which lost 5 bases and 6 bases, there was a span of 7 bases. CDR3 nucleotides: TGCAGTGCTGGGCATGCTGAAGCTTTCTTT. Protein: CSAGHAEAFF.

The gene calls are TRBV9 and TRBJ2-7; TRBD1 agrees at 10 bases. Germline V gene sequence: CDR1 SGDLS, CDR2 YYNGEE. This CDR3 is built from 13 residues. Trimming cost V 4 bases and J 7 bases; bases outside gene matches: 5. CDR3 in DNA: TGTGCCAGCAGCCGACAGGGGGCGGGGGAGCAGTACTTC. This sequence encodes CASSRQGAGEQYF.

V usage is TRBV6-5 and J usage is TRBJ1-1, with TRBD1 as a possible D gene (5 bases). This CDR3 spans 12 amino acids. CDR1 is MNHEY, CDR2 SVGAGI, per germline. Trimming removed 4 bases from V and 8 bases from J, with 11 bases in between. The CDR3 region is CASSSPTAEAFF. Here the CDR3 DNA reads TGTGCCAGCAGTTCCCCGACAGCAGAAGCTTTCTTT.

The chain employs TRBV18 and TRBJ1-5; D remains ambiguous. Trimming took 4 bases from V and 5 from J, leaving 9 bases between them. The CDR3 covers 13 residues. The V gene's germline CDR1 is KGHSH and CDR2 LQKENI. In DNA, the CDR3 is TGTGCCAGCTCACGCGGACCCGATCAGCCCCAGCATTTT. Amino acid sequence: CASSRGPDQPQHF.

The V call is TRBV2, the J call TRBJ1-1; D is unresolved. The CDR3 is 12 amino acids. Per germline, CDR1 SNHLY and CDR2 FYNNEI. The V gene lost 7 bases and the J gene lost 3 bases, with 9 bases spanning the gap. CDR3 in DNA: TGTGCCAGCACGCGTCGCGACACTGAAGCTTTCTTT. It codes for CASTRRDTEAFF.

This chain uses TRBV2 with TRBJ2-2; D remains unclear. V was trimmed by 6 bases and J by 0 bases, leaving 17 bases between them. The CDR3 totals 17 residues. Germline V CDR1 and CDR2: SNHLY, FYNNEI. The DNA for the CDR3 is TGTGCCAGCAGGAGTGCTAGGCAGAGAGCGAACACCGGGGAGCTGTTTTTT. Encoded protein: CASRSARQRANTGELFF.

The chain carries TRBV28 and TRBJ1-5; D remains ambiguous. V lost 6 bases and J 6 bases, leaving 12 bases between the germline ends. CDR1 MDHEN and CDR2 SYDVKM come from the germline V gene. The CDR3 loop spans 13 amino acids. Here the CDR3 reads CASRTQAGQPQHF. Written as DNA, the CDR3 is TGTGCCAGCAGAACTCAAGCGGGTCAGCCCCAGCATTTT.

CDR3 sequence (DNA): TGTGCCAGCAGTGGAAACCGTTGGACATCCGGAGGTGAAAAACTGTTTTTT. Translating it yields CASSGNRWTSGGEKLFF. The chain joins TRBV2 to TRBJ1-4, with a possible D match to TRBD1 (5 bases). The CDR3 contains 17 residues. Germline CDR1 SNHLY, CDR2 FYNNEI. The V gene lost 4 bases and the J gene lost 7 bases, with 22 bases spanning the gap.

V gene TRBV19 combines with J gene TRBJ1-6; 7 bases align to TRBD1. In germline, CDR1 is LNHDA, CDR2 SQIVND (reference sequence). The J segment lost 8 bases and the V segment lost 5 bases, leaving 6 bases of the junction unmatched. CDR3 length: 14 residues. Here the CDR3 reads CASSQRGRDSPLHF. The CDR3 nucleotides read TGTGCCAGTAGTCAAAGGGGGCGTGATTCACCCCTCCACTTT.